The rows below give T cell receptor beta chains drawn from one sample of a study of cytomegalovirus exposure and HLA in healthy donors. TCRdb keeps only in-frame clones here, not all; method: immunoSEQ multiplex PCR. The sample lists about 200,000 clones, around 76% occurring once. Specimen: PBMCs. These TCRs come from a man in his thirties or forties in good health and CMV-seronegative. CDR3s include the opening cysteine and the closing phenylalanine or tryptophan. The order of the fields is J gene, D gene, clone size, V gene, CDR3 DNA, CDR3 protein. The D gene is left open where the match is weak. Some rows have no size entry. The others give once, few or many, or a class for an expanded clone.

j_gene: TRBJ2-4; d_gene: TRBD2; abundance: .; v_gene: TRBV10-1; CDR3nt: TGCGCCAGCAGTGAACTAGCGGGAGGGATAGCCAAAAACATTCAGTACTTC; CDR3aa: CASSELAGGIAKNIQYF
j_gene: TRBJ2-7; d_gene: TRBD2; abundance: .; v_gene: TRBV19; CDR3nt: TGTGCCAGTAGTAGATGGACTAGCGGGAGTTACGAGCAGTACTTC; CDR3aa: CASSRWTSGSYEQYF
j_gene: TRBJ1-2; d_gene: .; abundance: .; v_gene: TRBV5-6; CDR3nt: TGTGCCAGCAGCTTGACAGGGTGGGGCTACACCTTC; CDR3aa: CASSLTGWGYTF
j_gene: TRBJ2-2; d_gene: TRBD1; abundance: .; v_gene: TRBV6-1; CDR3nt: TGTGCCAGCAGGGGGGACAGGGGGCAAGCCGGGGAGCTGTTTTTT; CDR3aa: CASRGDRGQAGELFF
j_gene: TRBJ2-7; d_gene: TRBD1; abundance: .; v_gene: TRBV19; CDR3nt: TGTGCCAGTAGTACTGGTCAGGGGGCGCGGGAGCAGTACTTC; CDR3aa: CASSTGQGAREQYF
j_gene: TRBJ2-3; d_gene: .; abundance: .; v_gene: TRBV11-3; CDR3nt: TGTGCCAGCAGCTCAAAGGGGGTGGGCACAGATACGCAGTATTTT; CDR3aa: CASSSKGVGTDTQYF
j_gene: TRBJ2-3; d_gene: TRBD2; abundance: once; v_gene: TRBV10-3; CDR3nt: TGTGCCATCAGCGGCGGGAGGGGCACAGATACGCAGTATTTT; CDR3aa: CAISGGRGTDTQYF
j_gene: TRBJ2-6; d_gene: .; abundance: .; v_gene: TRBV29-1; CDR3nt: TGCAGCGCCCAGACAGACCTCCACTCTGGGGCCAACGTCCTGACTTTC; CDR3aa: CSAQTDLHSGANVLTF
j_gene: TRBJ2-1; d_gene: .; abundance: .; v_gene: TRBV27; CDR3nt: TGTGCCAGCAGTTTAACAGGGAATTACAATGAGCAGTTCTTC; CDR3aa: CASSLTGNYNEQFF
j_gene: TRBJ1-1; d_gene: .; abundance: .; v_gene: TRBV7-3; CDR3nt: TGTGCCAGCAGTACCCAGGGGAACACTGAAGCTTTCTTT; CDR3aa: CASSTQGNTEAFF
j_gene: TRBJ2-1; d_gene: TRBD1; abundance: .; v_gene: TRBV29-1; CDR3nt: TGCAGCGTTAACCGGGACAGGGGTTGGTCCTACAATGAGCAGTTCTTC; CDR3aa: CSVNRDRGWSYNEQFF
j_gene: TRBJ1-1; d_gene: TRBD1; abundance: .; v_gene: TRBV10-3; CDR3nt: TGTGCCATCAGTGGGGGACCCGGGACAGGACGGACTGAAGCTTTCTTT; CDR3aa: CAISGGPGTGRTEAFF
j_gene: TRBJ1-2; d_gene: TRBD1; abundance: .; v_gene: TRBV19; CDR3nt: TGTGCCGCCACCTCCGGGACAGCTAACTATGGCTACACCTTC; CDR3aa: CAATSGTANYGYTF
j_gene: TRBJ2-2; d_gene: TRBD1; abundance: .; v_gene: TRBV7-9; CDR3nt: TGTGCCAGCAGCATCCGGACAGGAAATATCGGGGAGCTGTTTTTT; CDR3aa: CASSIRTGNIGELFF
j_gene: TRBJ1-6; d_gene: TRBD1; abundance: few; v_gene: TRBV5-1; CDR3nt: TGCGCCAGCAGCCAAGAAGGGACAGGGGTTTCACCCCTCCACTTT; CDR3aa: CASSQEGTGVSPLHF
j_gene: TRBJ2-2; d_gene: .; abundance: .; v_gene: TRBV18; CDR3nt: TGTGCCAGCTCACCTGGACTAACTATCACCGGGGAGCTGTTTTTT; CDR3aa: CASSPGLTITGELFF
j_gene: TRBJ2-5; d_gene: TRBD2; abundance: few; v_gene: TRBV18; CDR3nt: TGTGCCAGCTCCCTCGACGGGGAGGGAAGGGAAGAGACCCAGTACTTC; CDR3aa: CASSLDGEGREETQYF
j_gene: TRBJ2-7; d_gene: .; abundance: .; v_gene: TRBV11-2; CDR3nt: TGTGCCAGCAGCTTAGACCCCTTCTATCTACCCTACGAGCAGTACTTC; CDR3aa: CASSLDPFYLPYEQYF
j_gene: TRBJ2-5; d_gene: TRBD1; abundance: .; v_gene: TRBV27; CDR3nt: TGTGCCAGCAGTTCTTCCGGGACAGGGGTAGAGACCCAGTACTTC; CDR3aa: CASSSSGTGVETQYF
j_gene: TRBJ1-3; d_gene: .; abundance: .; v_gene: TRBV9; CDR3nt: TGTGCCAGCAGCGTAACATGGGGGCCTGGAAACACCATATATTTT; CDR3aa: CASSVTWGPGNTIYF
j_gene: TRBJ2-1; d_gene: TRBD2; abundance: .; v_gene: TRBV11-2; CDR3nt: TGTGCCAGCAGTTCCACCGGGATTAGCGGGAGAGACAATGAGCAGTTCTTC; CDR3aa: CASSSTGISGRDNEQFF
j_gene: TRBJ2-3; d_gene: .; abundance: .; v_gene: TRBV7-3; CDR3nt: TGTGCCAGCAGCTTAACTCCAGCGGCCACAGATACGCAGTATTTT; CDR3aa: CASSLTPAATDTQYF
j_gene: TRBJ2-1; d_gene: TRBD2; abundance: .; v_gene: TRBV7-2; CDR3nt: TGTGCCAGCAGCTCCGAGGGAGGGAATCTCTACAATGAGCAGTTCTTC; CDR3aa: CASSSEGGNLYNEQFF
j_gene: TRBJ2-1; d_gene: TRBD1; abundance: .; v_gene: TRBV5-4; CDR3nt: TGTGCCAGCAGCTCCCGGACAGGGAGGACCTTGGGGACCTACAATGAGCAGTTCTTC; CDR3aa: CASSSRTGRTLGTYNEQFF
j_gene: TRBJ1-1; d_gene: TRBD1; abundance: few; v_gene: TRBV29-1; CDR3nt: TGCAGCGTTGAAAAGGGGGCGAATACTGAAGCTTTCTTT; CDR3aa: CSVEKGANTEAFF
j_gene: TRBJ2-7; d_gene: .; abundance: .; v_gene: TRBV11-3; CDR3nt: TGTGCCAGCAGCTTAGAGGCAGGAAGGGAGCAGTACTTC; CDR3aa: CASSLEAGREQYF
j_gene: TRBJ2-4; d_gene: .; abundance: .; v_gene: TRBV9; CDR3nt: TGTGCCAGCAGCCCATCTCAGGGGTCCAAAAACATTCAGTACTTC; CDR3aa: CASSPSQGSKNIQYF
j_gene: TRBJ2-3; d_gene: .; abundance: .; v_gene: TRBV7-3; CDR3nt: TGTGCCAGCAGCTTAGCGCGCTCAGGGGTTGATACGCAGTATTTT; CDR3aa: CASSLARSGVDTQYF
j_gene: TRBJ1-5; d_gene: TRBD1; abundance: .; v_gene: TRBV27; CDR3nt: TGTGCCAGCAAGAGACAGGGCGGCATTCAGCCCCAGCATTTT; CDR3aa: CASKRQGGIQPQHF
j_gene: TRBJ2-1; d_gene: .; abundance: .; v_gene: TRBV4-1; CDR3nt: TGCGCCAGCAGCCAAGAGTCTAACTCCTACAATGAGCAGTTCTTC; CDR3aa: CASSQESNSYNEQFF
j_gene: TRBJ2-4; d_gene: TRBD1; abundance: .; v_gene: TRBV18; CDR3nt: TGTGCCAGCTCGCTAAACAGGGGGCTGGTAAACATTCAGTACTTC; CDR3aa: CASSLNRGLVNIQYF
j_gene: TRBJ2-1; d_gene: TRBD2; abundance: once; v_gene: TRBV5-1; CDR3nt: TGCGCCAGCAGCTTCCTCTCTAGCGGGATAGGCAATGAGCAGTTCTTC; CDR3aa: CASSFLSSGIGNEQFF
j_gene: TRBJ1-2; d_gene: .; abundance: .; v_gene: TRBV5-6; CDR3nt: TGTGCCAGCAGCCTAGGGGATCCGGTGGACTATGGCTACACCTTC; CDR3aa: CASSLGDPVDYGYTF
j_gene: TRBJ2-1; d_gene: TRBD1; abundance: .; v_gene: TRBV6-5; CDR3nt: TGTGCCAGCAGTTACTCGATACAGGGGGTGAATAATGAGCAGTTCTTC; CDR3aa: CASSYSIQGVNNEQFF
j_gene: TRBJ1-1; d_gene: .; abundance: .; v_gene: TRBV19; CDR3nt: TGTGCCAGTAGTAATCAGGCCGGCTACCCAGAAGCTTTCTTT; CDR3aa: CASSNQAGYPEAFF
j_gene: TRBJ2-5; d_gene: TRBD2; abundance: .; v_gene: TRBV4-1; CDR3nt: TGCGCCAGCAGCCAAGAAGGGCGGGAGTCAGAGACCCAGTACTTC; CDR3aa: CASSQEGRESETQYF
j_gene: TRBJ2-4; d_gene: TRBD1; abundance: once; v_gene: TRBV5-6; CDR3nt: TGTGCCAGCAGCTGGGGACAGGGCGGCATTCAGTACTTC; CDR3aa: CASSWGQGGIQYF
j_gene: TRBJ2-6; d_gene: .; abundance: .; v_gene: TRBV19; CDR3nt: TGTGCTTCCCAGGGGTCGTTAGTAGCTGGGGCCAACGTCCTGACTTTC; CDR3aa: CASQGSLVAGANVLTF
j_gene: TRBJ1-2; d_gene: .; abundance: .; v_gene: TRBV19; CDR3nt: TGTGCCAGTACCCTTGATGGCTACACCTTC; CDR3aa: CASTLDGYTF
j_gene: TRBJ2-1; d_gene: .; abundance: .; v_gene: TRBV11-2; CDR3nt: TGTGCCAGCAGCTTAGTTGGCGGAAGATACTACAATGAGCAGTTCTTC; CDR3aa: CASSLVGGRYYNEQFF
j_gene: TRBJ2-7; d_gene: TRBD2; abundance: .; v_gene: TRBV7-9; CDR3nt: TGTGCCAGCCGGGGGGACTACGAGCAGTACTTC; CDR3aa: CASRGDYEQYF
j_gene: TRBJ2-3; d_gene: TRBD2; abundance: .; v_gene: TRBV9; CDR3nt: TGTGCCAGCAGCGTTGGGACTAGCGGGACTACGCAGTATTTT; CDR3aa: CASSVGTSGTTQYF
j_gene: TRBJ2-1; d_gene: TRBD2; abundance: .; v_gene: TRBV4-2; CDR3nt: TGTGCCAGCAGCCAACTGACTAGCTATGAGCAGTTCTTC; CDR3aa: CASSQLTSYEQFF
j_gene: TRBJ1-1; d_gene: .; abundance: .; v_gene: TRBV29-1; CDR3nt: TGCAGCGTTGAAAATCCTATGAACACTGAAGCTTTCTTT; CDR3aa: CSVENPMNTEAFF
j_gene: TRBJ2-3; d_gene: .; abundance: few; v_gene: TRBV11-3; CDR3nt: TGTGCCAGCAGCTCCCCTAGCACAGATACGCAGTATTTT; CDR3aa: CASSSPSTDTQYF
j_gene: TRBJ2-7; d_gene: .; abundance: .; v_gene: TRBV12-2; CDR3nt: TGTGCAAGTCGCGTAGGAGACAGCGGGAGACAGGTCTACGAGCAGTACTTC; CDR3aa: CASRVGDSGRQVYEQYF
j_gene: TRBJ2-5; d_gene: TRBD2; abundance: .; v_gene: TRBV4-1; CDR3nt: TGCGCCAGCAGCCAAGATCACGGGACTAGCCCTCAAGAGACCCAGTACTTC; CDR3aa: CASSQDHGTSPQETQYF
j_gene: TRBJ1-3; d_gene: .; abundance: .; v_gene: TRBV25-1; CDR3nt: TGTGCCAGCAGTGGCAGGGCTGGAAACACCATATATTTT; CDR3aa: CASSGRAGNTIYF
j_gene: TRBJ1-5; d_gene: .; abundance: .; v_gene: TRBV27; CDR3nt: TGTGCCAGCAGTCTGGGGACAAGAAGCAATCAGCCCCAGCATTTT; CDR3aa: CASSLGTRSNQPQHF
j_gene: TRBJ2-7; d_gene: .; abundance: once; v_gene: TRBV11-2; CDR3nt: TGTGCCAGCAGCTTCGGGGGACTCTCGAACGAGCAGTACTTC; CDR3aa: CASSFGGLSNEQYF